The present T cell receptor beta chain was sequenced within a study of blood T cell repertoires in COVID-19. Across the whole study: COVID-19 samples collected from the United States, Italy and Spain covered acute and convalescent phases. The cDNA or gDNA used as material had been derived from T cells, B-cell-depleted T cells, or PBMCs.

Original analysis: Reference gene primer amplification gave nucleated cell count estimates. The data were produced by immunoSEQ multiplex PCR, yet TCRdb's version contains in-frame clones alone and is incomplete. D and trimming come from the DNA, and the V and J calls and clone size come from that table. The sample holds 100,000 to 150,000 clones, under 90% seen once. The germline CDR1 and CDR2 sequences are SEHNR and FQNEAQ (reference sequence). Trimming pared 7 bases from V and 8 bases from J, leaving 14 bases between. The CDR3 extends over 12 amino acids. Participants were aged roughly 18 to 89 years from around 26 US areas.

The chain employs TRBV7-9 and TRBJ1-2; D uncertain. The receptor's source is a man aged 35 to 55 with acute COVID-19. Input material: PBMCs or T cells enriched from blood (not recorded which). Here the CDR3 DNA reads TGTGCCAGCACCCAGACTGTAGGAGGCTACACCTTC. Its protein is CASTQTVGGYTF.